This T cell receptor (beta chain) came from a study of OX40 agonist ivuxolimab in advanced cancers. A note on the overall study: Ivuxolimab, which targeted the costimulatory receptor OX40 (CD134), was an agonistic, fully human IgG2 monoclonal antibody. Intravenous ivuxolimab was administered to patients every 2 weeks at six dose levels: 0.01, 0.1, 0.3, 1.5, 3 and 10 mg/kg. Of the roughly 54 patients in dose escalation, around 19 had hepatocellular carcinoma, about 15 had melanoma, 9 had renal cell carcinoma and 9 had head and neck cancer. The dose-escalation cohort was roughly 87% male with a mean age of approximately 60 years, ranging from roughly 23 to 90. Prior anti-PD-1, anti-PD-L1 or anti-CTLA-4 therapy was permitted, and 40% of dose-escalation patients had received checkpoint inhibitors. Partial responses occurred in three dose-escalation patients, of whom one had hepatocellular carcinoma and two had cutaneous melanoma. The purpose of peripheral TCRbeta sequencing was to test whether ivuxolimab changed TCR sequence diversity and led to clonal T-cell expansion. The monotherapy dose-escalation portion (N ≈ 55 patients) of the phase I ivuxolimab trial is reported in the paper.

This clone was seen only a few times. The clone's antigen remains unknown. Base-call qualities are not available, and no considerably larger clone is one nucleotide away. Genomic DNA was isolated from the sorted cells so that the TCRbeta CDR3 region could be sequenced. TCRbeta CDR3 regions were sequenced using the immunoSEQ Assay. The immuneACCESS repertoire file appears here via TCRdb, limited to in-frame rearrangements. These files lack a portion of the clones; in checked studies, under half of the deficit traces to unresolved V genes, and the cause of the others is not known. The sample table shows about 27,000 clones, and approximately 90% are seen once. The ten top clones hold approximately 19% of the sample. Patients with autoimmune disease history or receiving systemic immunosuppression were excluded from the trial. Peripheral blood for TCR sequencing was collected from all dose cohorts at baseline, on cycle 4 day 1, and on cycle 7 day 1. Samples came from an open-label, multicenter, first-in-human phase I dose-escalation trial of ivuxolimab. Adults with locally advanced or metastatic melanoma, renal cell carcinoma, hepatocellular carcinoma or head and neck squamous cell carcinoma were enrolled in the trial. Before TCR sequencing, CD4+ T cells and CD8+ T cells were sorted from peripheral blood as separate populations.

The CDR3 goes from the cysteine to the phenylalanine over 12 residues. The entry retains the CDR3 DNA only, 36 bases that are in frame from base 1. V was cut back by 2 bases and J by 6 bases, leaving a gap of 5 bases between them. Via the germline V gene, CDR1 is SGDLS and CDR2 YYNGEE. Results and caveats for the whole study, not just this receptor: Low levels of normalized T-cell clonal expansion were also seen in some nonresponding patients. The antigen specificity of the peripheral T cells that underwent clonal expansion was not determined. On average, CD8+ T cells showed more expanded clones than CD4+ T cells after ivuxolimab. Clonal expansion of both CD4+ and CD8+ blood T cells was observed from baseline to week 6 at doses 0.1 to 3.0 mg/kg. In partial responders in the 0.1-3.0 mg/kg groups, normalized peripheral clonal expansion was found to be among the lowest, especially among CD8+ T cells.

The sequence derives from an adult with an advanced solid tumor such as melanoma, head and neck, liver or kidney cancer. This sequence uses TRBV9 and TRBJ2-2, with the D gene uncertain. Sequenced material: CD4+ or CD8+ T cells sorted from blood, taken in a trial of the OX40 agonist ivuxolimab. The CDR3 region has the sequence CASSVPPGELFF. The DNA reads TGTGCCAGCAGCGTCCCCCCCGGGGAGCTGTTTTTT.